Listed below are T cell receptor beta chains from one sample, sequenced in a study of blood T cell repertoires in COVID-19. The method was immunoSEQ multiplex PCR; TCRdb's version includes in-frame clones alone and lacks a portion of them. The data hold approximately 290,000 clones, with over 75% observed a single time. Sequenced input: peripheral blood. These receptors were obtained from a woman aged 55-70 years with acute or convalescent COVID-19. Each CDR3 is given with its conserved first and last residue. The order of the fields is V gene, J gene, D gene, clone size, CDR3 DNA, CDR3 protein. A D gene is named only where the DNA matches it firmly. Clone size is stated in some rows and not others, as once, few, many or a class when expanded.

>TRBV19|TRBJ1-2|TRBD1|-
TGTGCCAGTAACGCCAGGGGGCAAGCTAACTATGGCTACACCTTC
CASNARGQANYGYTF
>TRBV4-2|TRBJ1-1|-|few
TGTGCCAGCAGCCAAGACAGGGGGAACACTGAAGCTTTCTTT
CASSQDRGNTEAFF
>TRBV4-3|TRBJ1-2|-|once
TGCGCCAGCAGCCAGGGCAGGGACTATGGCTACACCTTC
CASSQGRDYGYTF
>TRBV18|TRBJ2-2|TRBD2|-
TGTGCCAGCTCAATTTCGGCTAGCGGGGCCACCGGGGAGCTGTTTTTT
CASSISASGATGELFF
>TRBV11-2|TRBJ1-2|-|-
TGTGCCAGCAGTCTACAGGGTATGGACTATGGCTACACCTTC
CASSLQGMDYGYTF
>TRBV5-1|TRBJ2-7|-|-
TGCGCCAGCAGCAAGAAGACAGGTTCCAACTCCTACGAGCAGTACTTC
CASSKKTGSNSYEQYF
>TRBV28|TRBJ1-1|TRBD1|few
TGTGCCAGCAGCCCGTACAGGGGGCCGAACACTGAAGCTTTCTTT
CASSPYRGPNTEAFF
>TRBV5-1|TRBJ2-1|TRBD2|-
TGCGCCAGCAGCTTGGTACTAGCGGTTGACAATGAGCAGTTCTTC
CASSLVLAVDNEQFF
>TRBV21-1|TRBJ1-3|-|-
TGTGCCAGCCACGGGTCCAGGGGTAACTCTGGAAACACCATATATTTT
CASHGSRGNSGNTIYF
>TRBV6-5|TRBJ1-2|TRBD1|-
TGTGCCAGCAGTTACTCGACAGGGGGCGGGGAGAATGGCTACACCTTC
CASSYSTGGGENGYTF
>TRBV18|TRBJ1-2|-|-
TGTGCCAGCTCACGACAGGAGTACTCCTATGGCTACACCTTC
CASSRQEYSYGYTF
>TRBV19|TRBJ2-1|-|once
TGTGCCAGTAGTATAGGCAGGGTGGATGAGCAGTTCTTC
CASSIGRVDEQFF
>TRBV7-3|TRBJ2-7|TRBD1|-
TGTGCCAGCAGCATCACCGGGACAGGGGCCTACGAGCAGTACTTC
CASSITGTGAYEQYF
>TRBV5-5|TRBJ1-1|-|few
TGTGCCAGCAGCCAGTACACTGAAGCTTTCTTT
CASSQYTEAFF
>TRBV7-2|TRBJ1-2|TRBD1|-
TGTGCCAGCAGCCTCGGGACAGGGGGCGGTGGCTACACCTTC
CASSLGTGGGGYTF
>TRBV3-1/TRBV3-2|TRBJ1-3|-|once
TGTGCCAGCAGCCAATCCTTGGGGGGAGGCACCATATATTTT
CASSQSLGGGTIYF
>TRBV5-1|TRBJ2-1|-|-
TGCGCCAGCAGCAGGGGTACCAATGAGCAGTTCTTC
CASSRGTNEQFF
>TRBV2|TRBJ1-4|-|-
TGTGCCAGCAGTGAATCAGGAAGATTCGAAAAACTGTTTTTT
CASSESGRFEKLFF
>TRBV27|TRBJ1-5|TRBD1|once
TGTGCCAGCAGTTTAAGTAGGACAGGGCTTCGAAATCAGCCCCAGCATTTT
CASSLSRTGLRNQPQHF
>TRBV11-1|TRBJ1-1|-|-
TGTGCCAGCAGCTTGGAGACGGACACTGAAGCTTTCTTT
CASSLETDTEAFF
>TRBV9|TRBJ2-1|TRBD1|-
TGTGCCAGCAGCGTTTGGGGACAGGGGGCGCGTGAGCAGTTCTTC
CASSVWGQGAREQFF
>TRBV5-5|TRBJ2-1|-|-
TGTGCCAGCAGCTTGGAAGGGTCAGGGGCCGCGAGCTCCTACAATGAGCAGTTCTTC
CASSLEGSGAASSYNEQFF
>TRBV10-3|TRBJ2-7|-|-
TGTGCCATCACGAACGGGGGATCCTACGAGCAGTACTTC
CAITNGGSYEQYF
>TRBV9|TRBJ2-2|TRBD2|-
TGTGCCAGCAGCCCTCGGACTAGCGGGGGGGAGCTGTTTTTT
CASSPRTSGGELFF